This is a list of T cell receptor beta chains from one sample in a study of cytomegalovirus exposure and HLA in healthy donors. TCRdb keeps only in-frame clones here, not all; method: immunoSEQ multiplex PCR. This table has around 110,000 clones, about two thirds appearing once. The sample taken for sequencing was PBMCs. The receptors shown here come from a boy aged 5-17 years in good health and CMV-seronegative. The CDR3 runs from the conserved cysteine through the conserved F or W.

J gene,V gene,CDR3 protein
TRBJ1-2,TRBV30,CAWSLPGSLNYGYTF
TRBJ1-5,TRBV28,CASSLVSSLESQPQHF
TRBJ2-5,TRBV9,CASSSSGSSETQYF
TRBJ2-7,TRBV11-2,CASQREGRSYEQYF
TRBJ1-3,TRBV6-1,CASSEAAGNTIYF
TRBJ2-3,TRBV6-1,CASKGLAVGTQYF
TRBJ1-1,TRBV28,CASQGPFVAFF
TRBJ2-1,TRBV15,CATGRDSLPEVQFF
TRBJ2-5,TRBV13,CASSHWVGGETQYF
TRBJ1-1,TRBV4-3,CASSQRGMNTEAFF
TRBJ1-3,TRBV6-1,CASSRDRVWDTIYF
TRBJ1-3,TRBV18,CASSPPDRTSGNTIYF
TRBJ1-4,TRBV30,CAWSEDRDREKLFF
TRBJ2-7,TRBV2,CASRPTVRTYEQYF
TRBJ2-3,TRBV28,CASSILNGQGADTQYF
TRBJ1-5,TRBV5-4,CASSPGTGGNQPQHF
TRBJ1-1,TRBV4-1,CASSQVGATEAFF
TRBJ2-7,TRBV6-1,CASHHTKEGEQYF
TRBJ1-1,TRBV7-3,CASSLREADGAFF
TRBJ1-1,TRBV4-1,CASKPGGGLNTEAFF
TRBJ1-2,TRBV28,CASSRYPGTANYGYTF
TRBJ2-3,TRBV7-6,CASSAGTSGSPDTQYF
TRBJ1-2,TRBV7-3,CASSLLPPGTGYGYTF
TRBJ2-3,TRBV19,CASSGPSGRDTQYF
TRBJ2-5,TRBV10-3,CAISLTALETQYF
TRBJ1-5,TRBV30,CAWSASRGPNSNQPQHF
TRBJ1-5,TRBV28,CASRLRQGLRFQPQHF
TRBJ1-1,TRBV18,CASSPFFGTGQITEAFF
TRBJ1-1,TRBV7-9,CASSLGTENTEAFF
TRBJ1-2,TRBV19,CATKSTWDRQGHRGYTF
TRBJ2-4,TRBV28,CASSTGQHLAKNIQYF
TRBJ2-1,TRBV27,CASSLKDKDEQFF
TRBJ2-1,TRBV7-3,CASSPLPAGGHGSEQFF
TRBJ1-6,TRBV6-5,CASSYRRVRGSPLHF
TRBJ2-7,TRBV10-3,CAIRTGDAYEQYF
TRBJ2-3,TRBV6-1,CASSEWGADTQYF
TRBJ2-1,TRBV28,CASSLGLAGGPSTYNEQFF
TRBJ1-6,TRBV30,CAWSVLAGVRSPLHF
TRBJ1-5,TRBV5-1,CASSLEGQGRQPQHF
TRBJ1-2,TRBV5-1,CASSPRGGHGYTF
TRBJ2-5,TRBV5-4,CASSLPGLARKETQYF
TRBJ1-5,TRBV6-5,CASSYSQGSGQPQHF